A selection of T cell receptor beta chains follows, all from one sample in a study of beta chain features in type 1 diabetes. Sequencing used immunoSEQ multiplex PCR; TCRdb keeps in-frame clones, though not all of them. This table holds under 150,000 clones, 48% found once. The sample comprised Tregs from blood. These receptors were taken from a man between 18 and 29 years old in good health. CDR3s include the opening cysteine and the closing phenylalanine or tryptophan. The D gene is left open where the match is weak. Clone size, where shown, is once, few, many, or a class for clones that have expanded.

size | J | D | V | DNA | CDR3
. | TRBJ1-4 | . | TRBV7-9 | TGTGCCAGCTCCACCCAAGGGGCAGTACAAAATGAAAAACTGTTTTTT | CASSTQGAVQNEKLFF
. | TRBJ1-5 | . | TRBV28 | TGTGCCAGCAGTACCGGGGGATATAGAAATCAGCCCCAGCATTTT | CASSTGGYRNQPQHF
few | TRBJ1-1 | TRBD1 | TRBV7-9 | TGTGCCAGCAGTTCCACGGACAGGACGAACACTGAAGCTTTCTTT | CASSSTDRTNTEAFF
. | TRBJ1-4 | . | TRBV30 | TGTGCCTGGAGTACAGGGTTGACTGAAAAACTGTTTTTT | CAWSTGLTEKLFF
few | TRBJ2-2 | TRBD1 | TRBV6-1 | TGTGCCAGCAGCCTACAGGGGGCCAACACCGGGGAGCTGTTTTTT | CASSLQGANTGELFF
few | TRBJ2-3 | . | TRBV6-1 | TGTGCCAGCAGGGAGGGGATCACAGATACGCAGTATTTT | CASREGITDTQYF
. | TRBJ1-2 | TRBD1 | TRBV7-2 | TGTGCCAGCAGCCTTGGCGGGGGACAGGGGGGACTGAGAGGCTACACCTTC | CASSLGGGQGGLRGYTF
few | TRBJ2-5 | . | TRBV7-2 | TGTGCCAGCAGCTGGGGCAGTCTTGGGGAGACCCAGTACTTC | CASSWGSLGETQYF
few | TRBJ2-7 | . | TRBV29-1 | TGCAGCGTTGCGGCGGGTACCTACGAGCAGTACTTC | CSVAAGTYEQYF
. | TRBJ1-3 | . | TRBV7-2 | TGTGCCAGCAGCTTTTCGGACAATCCTGGAAACACCATATATTTT | CASSFSDNPGNTIYF
. | TRBJ2-2 | TRBD1 | TRBV15 | TGTGCCACCAGCACAGGACAGGGGTACACCGGGGAGCTGTTTTTT | CATSTGQGYTGELFF
. | TRBJ2-7 | TRBD2 | TRBV7-2 | TGTGCCAGCAGCCAGCTCCAGGGGGATAGCGGGAGAGGGGACGAGCAGTACTTC | CASSQLQGDSGRGDEQYF
. | TRBJ2-7 | . | TRBV4-3 | TGCGCCAGCAGCCAAGCCCAGGGGAGATACGAGCAGTACTTC | CASSQAQGRYEQYF
few | TRBJ2-7 | . | TRBV19 | TGTGCCAGCGGGGGTAGCTTGTACGAGCAGTACTTC | CASGGSLYEQYF
. | TRBJ1-5 | . | TRBV5-4 | TGTGCCAGCAGCTTACTAGGTCAGCCCCAGCATTTT | CASSLLGQPQHF
few | TRBJ2-1 | . | TRBV7-9 | TGTGCCAGCAGCTTAATTTCTGCCCGGGGGCAGTTCTTC | CASSLISARGQFF
once | TRBJ1-4 | . | TRBV7-2 | TGTGCCAGCAGCTTAGTGGGCGAAAAACTGTTTTTT | CASSLVGEKLFF
. | TRBJ2-2 | . | TRBV4-1 | TGCGCCAGCACCCCGCGGGGCGCGAACACCGGGGAGCTGTTTTTT | CASTPRGANTGELFF
few | TRBJ2-7 | TRBD1 | TRBV6-6 | TGTGCCAGTACAGGGGACCCATCCTACGAGCAGTACTTC | CASTGDPSYEQYF
few | TRBJ2-1 | . | TRBV4-3 | TGCGCCAGCAGCCAAGGCATTTACGCTCTTGAGAGGAATGAGCAGTTCTTC | CASSQGIYALERNEQFF
. | TRBJ2-3 | . | TRBV7-3 | TGTGCCAGCAGCGCACGCACAGCCACAGATACGCAGTATTTT | CASSARTATDTQYF
. | TRBJ1-5 | TRBD1 | TRBV7-9 | TGTGCCAGCAGCTCGCCGCGGGACAGGGGGGATCAGCCCCAGCATTTT | CASSSPRDRGDQPQHF
few | TRBJ2-1 | TRBD2 | TRBV6-1 | TGTGCCAGCAGTGCCGGGACTAGCGGGAGCTCCTACAATGAGCAGTTCTTC | CASSAGTSGSSYNEQFF
. | TRBJ1-1 | . | TRBV6-6 | TGTGCCAGCAGCCCTCTGAGCGGGAACACTGAAGCTTTCTTT | CASSPLSGNTEAFF
few | TRBJ2-7 | . | TRBV7-8 | TGTGCCAGCAGCAAGGGCCAAGGGGTAATCCCCTACGAGCAGTACTTC | CASSKGQGVIPYEQYF
. | TRBJ1-2 | TRBD1 | TRBV5-6 | TGTGCCAGCAGCTTGAAAGTTGGACAGGGCAACTATGGCTACACCTTC | CASSLKVGQGNYGYTF
. | TRBJ2-1 | TRBD1 | TRBV2 | TGTGCCAGCAGTGTGATCAGGGGGCCCTACAATGAGCAGTTCTTC | CASSVIRGPYNEQFF
. | TRBJ1-2 | . | TRBV19 | TGTGCCAGTATTCGGCCAGGGGAAAATGGCTACACCTTC | CASIRPGENGYTF
. | TRBJ2-7 | TRBD1 | TRBV4-3 | TGCGCCAGCAGCCAGGAGGGACAGGGAATCTACGAGCAGTACTTC | CASSQEGQGIYEQYF
many | TRBJ2-7 | TRBD1 | TRBV7-2 | TGTGCCAGCAGCGGACAGGGGGTGGGGGAGCAGTACTTC | CASSGQGVGEQYF
. | TRBJ2-7 | . | TRBV7-9 | TGTGCCAGCAGCTTAGGTCGGGGGTCCGAGCAGTACTTC | CASSLGRGSEQYF
few | TRBJ2-3 | . | TRBV2 | TGTGCCAGCAGGGAGTCGGCAGATACGCAGTATTTT | CASRESADTQYF
few | TRBJ2-7 | . | TRBV28 | TGTGCCAGCAGGGAGACAGGTACTTACGAGCAGTACTTC | CASRETGTYEQYF
few | TRBJ2-7 | TRBD2 | TRBV7-9 | TGTGCCAGTGGCCCTAGCGGGAGTCTGTCCTACGAGCAGTACTTC | CASGPSGSLSYEQYF
. | TRBJ2-7 | TRBD2 | TRBV7-2 | TGTGCCAGCAGCCCTACCTGGGGTAGCGGGAGGGCCCAATCCGAGCAGTACTTC | CASSPTWGSGRAQSEQYF
once | TRBJ2-3 | . | TRBV6-5 | TGTGCCAGCAGACCCGGGAGTTACACAGATACGCAGTATTTT | CASRPGSYTDTQYF
few | TRBJ2-2 | . | TRBV11-2 | TGTGCCAGCAGCTTTAGGGCAGGGGACACCGGGGAGCTGTTTTTT | CASSFRAGDTGELFF
. | TRBJ2-5 | . | TRBV7-9 | TGTGCCAGCAGCTTATCGTGGCTAGCTCGAGAGACCCAGTACTTC | CASSLSWLARETQYF
. | TRBJ1-1 | . | TRBV29-1 | TGCAGCGTTGGGCTATTGACGGGGTGGACTGAAGCTTTCTTT | CSVGLLTGWTEAFF
once | TRBJ2-5 | . | TRBV27 | TGTGCCAGCAGGGTTGCGGGGTTGAAGACCCAGTACTTC | CASRVAGLKTQYF
. | TRBJ2-7 | TRBD1 | TRBV10-3 | TGTGCCATCAGAGGGACAGGCAGGGACGAGAGGGATCTCACCTACGAGCAGTACTTC | CAIRGTGRDERDLTYEQYF
. | TRBJ2-7 | . | TRBV19 | TGTGCCAGTAGTCCGAGACAGCTATCCTACGAGCAGTACTTC | CASSPRQLSYEQYF